This TCR beta chain was recorded in a study of Ad26.COV2.S vaccination and SARS-CoV-2 variants. V was shortened by 6 bases and J by 5 bases, with 16 bases between the two germline ends. From germline, CDR1 is MNHEY and CDR2 SVGEGT. CDR3 length equals 14 residues. Some clones are missing from TCRdb's copy, which holds only in-frame ones; the method was immunoSEQ multiplex PCR. The sample includes about 390,000 clones, approximately 90% of them seen just once. As for treatment: about 20 received Ad26.COV2.S at low or high dose, single or two shots; 5 received placebo; per-sample allocation not given. Sampling happened 63 days after the first vaccine or placebo injection. This clone has just a few counts.

The sample consisted of peripheral blood, taken in a trial of Ad26.COV2.S vaccine versus placebo. The chain is built from TRBV6-2 or TRBV6-3 and TRBJ1-1; the D gene is possibly TRBD1 (6 bases). The TCR sequence derives from a person between 18 and 65 years old who received the Ad26.COV2.S COVID-19 vaccine or a placebo. DNA of the CDR3: TGTGCCAGCAGCCCGCCAGGGGCAAAGACTGAAGCTTTCTTT. Translated: CASSPPGAKTEAFF.